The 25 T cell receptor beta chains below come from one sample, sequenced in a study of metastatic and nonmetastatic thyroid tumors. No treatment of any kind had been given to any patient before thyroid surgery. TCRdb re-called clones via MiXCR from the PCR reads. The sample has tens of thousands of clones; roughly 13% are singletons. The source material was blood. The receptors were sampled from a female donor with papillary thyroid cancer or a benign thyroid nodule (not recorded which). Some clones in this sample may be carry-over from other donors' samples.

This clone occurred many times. CDR3 sequence: CSAPDSADTQYF. Here the CDR3 DNA reads TGCAGTGCGCCCGACTCGGCGGATACGCAGTATTTT. The chain employs TRBV20-1 and TRBJ2-3, with unresolved D. Germline V CDR1 and CDR2: DFQATT, SNEGSKA (reference sequence). The CDR3 runs 12 residues. Trimming cost V 6 bases and J 6 bases, with 13 bases left between them.

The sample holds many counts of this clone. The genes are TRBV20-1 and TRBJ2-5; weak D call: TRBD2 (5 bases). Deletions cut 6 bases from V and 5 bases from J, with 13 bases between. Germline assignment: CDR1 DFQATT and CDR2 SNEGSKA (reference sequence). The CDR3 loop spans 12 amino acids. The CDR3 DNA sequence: TGCAGTGCCCACCGGGGATTGGAGACCCAGTACTTC. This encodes CSAHRGLETQYF.

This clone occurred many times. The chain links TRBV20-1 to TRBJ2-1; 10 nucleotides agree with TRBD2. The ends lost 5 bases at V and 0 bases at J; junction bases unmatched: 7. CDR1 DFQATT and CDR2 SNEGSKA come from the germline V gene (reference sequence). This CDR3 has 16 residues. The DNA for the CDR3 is TGCAGTGCTCTCGCGGGACTAGCGAGCTCCTACAATGAGCAGTTCTTC. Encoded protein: CSALAGLASSYNEQFF.

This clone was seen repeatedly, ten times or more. CDR3 protein: CSAKNSGRSHNEQFF. CDR3 nucleotide sequence: TGCAGTGCTAAAAATAGCGGGAGGTCCCACAATGAGCAGTTCTTC. This chain uses TRBV20-1 with TRBJ2-1; 10 nucleotides align to TRBD2. Losses at the gene ends were 4 bases for V and 5 bases for J; bases not matched to a gene: 8. The CDR3 has 15 residues. Germline V gene lookup returns CDR1 DFQATT and CDR2 SNEGSKA (reference sequence).

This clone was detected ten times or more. CDR3 amino acids: CASSSFWDNPSGNTIYF. The CDR3 DNA reads as TGTGCCAGCAGCTCCTTCTGGGACAACCCCTCTGGAAACACCATATATTTT. The rearrangement joins TRBV12-3 or TRBV12-4 to TRBJ1-3, with D maybe TRBD1 (6 bases). The length of the CDR3 is 17 residues. V was clipped by 6 bases and J by 0 bases, with 18 bases between them.

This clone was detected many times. CDR3: CASSLRQGALDTEAFF. The CDR3 DNA reads as TGTGCCAGCAGCTTAAGACAGGGGGCGTTGGACACTGAAGCTTTCTTT. This chain links TRBV11-2 with TRBJ1-1, with TRBD1 identical over 10 bases. Germline V gene lookup returns CDR1 SGHAT and CDR2 FQNNGV. The CDR3 is made up of 16 amino acids. With 2 bases clipped from V and 3 bases from J, the junction kept 6 bases outside the gene matches.

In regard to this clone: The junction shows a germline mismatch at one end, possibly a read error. CDR3 sequence (DNA): TGCAGTTCTAGCGGGAGGGGGGGGCCCTACAATGAGCAGTTCTTC. It encodes CSSSGRGGPYNEQFF. The V gene is TRBV20-1, the J gene TRBJ2-1; 12 nucleotides line up with TRBD2. This CDR3 contains 15 residues. Germline assignment: CDR1 DFQATT and CDR2 SNEGSKA (reference sequence).

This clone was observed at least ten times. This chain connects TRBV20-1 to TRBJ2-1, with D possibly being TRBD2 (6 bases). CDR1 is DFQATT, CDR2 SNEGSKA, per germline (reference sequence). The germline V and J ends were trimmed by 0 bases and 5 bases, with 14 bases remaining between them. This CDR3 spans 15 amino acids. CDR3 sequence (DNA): TGCAGTGCTAGAGATCCCCGACTAGATAACAATGAGCAGTTCTTC. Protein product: CSARDPRLDNNEQFF.

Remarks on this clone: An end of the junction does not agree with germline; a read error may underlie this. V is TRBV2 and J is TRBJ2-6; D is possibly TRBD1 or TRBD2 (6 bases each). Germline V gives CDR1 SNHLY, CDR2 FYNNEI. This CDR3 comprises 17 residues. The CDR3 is CASSEDGGCAGSNVLTF. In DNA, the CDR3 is TGTGCCAGCAGTGAGGACGGGGGCTGTGCTGGGTCCAACGTCCTGACTTTC.

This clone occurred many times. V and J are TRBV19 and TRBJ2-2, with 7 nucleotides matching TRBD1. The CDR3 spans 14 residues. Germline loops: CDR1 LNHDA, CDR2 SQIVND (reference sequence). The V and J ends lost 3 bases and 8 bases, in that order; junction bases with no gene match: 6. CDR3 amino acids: CASSIDRVGGELFF. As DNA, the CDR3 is TGTGCCAGTAGTATTGACAGGGTTGGTGGGGAGCTGTTTTTT. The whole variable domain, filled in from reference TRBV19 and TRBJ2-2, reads DGGITQSPKYLFRKEGQNVTLSCEQNLNHDAMYWYRQDPGQGLRLIYYSQIVNDFQKGDIAEGYSVSREKKESFPLTVTSAQKNPTAFYLCASSIDRVGGELFFGEGSRLTVL.

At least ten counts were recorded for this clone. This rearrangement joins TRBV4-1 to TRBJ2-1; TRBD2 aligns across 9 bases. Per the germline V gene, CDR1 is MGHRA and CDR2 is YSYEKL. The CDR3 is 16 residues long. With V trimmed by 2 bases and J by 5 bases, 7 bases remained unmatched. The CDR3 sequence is CASSQSLAGFNNEQFF. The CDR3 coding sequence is TGCGCCAGCAGCCAAAGCCTAGCGGGATTTAACAATGAGCAGTTCTTC.

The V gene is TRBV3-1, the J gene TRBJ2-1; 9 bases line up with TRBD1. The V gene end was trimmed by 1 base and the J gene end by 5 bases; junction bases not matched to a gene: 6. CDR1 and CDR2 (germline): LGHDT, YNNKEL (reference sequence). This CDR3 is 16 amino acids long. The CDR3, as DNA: TGTGCCAGCAGCCAAGTTACGGACAGGGGCCACAATGAGCAGTTCTTC. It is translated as CASSQVTDRGHNEQFF.

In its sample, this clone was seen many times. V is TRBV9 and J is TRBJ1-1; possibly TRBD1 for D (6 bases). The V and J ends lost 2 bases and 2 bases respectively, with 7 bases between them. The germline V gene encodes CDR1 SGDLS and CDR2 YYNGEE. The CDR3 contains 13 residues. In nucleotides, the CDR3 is TGTGCCAGCAGCGTGACAGGAAACACTGAAGCTTTCTTT. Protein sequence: CASSVTGNTEAFF.

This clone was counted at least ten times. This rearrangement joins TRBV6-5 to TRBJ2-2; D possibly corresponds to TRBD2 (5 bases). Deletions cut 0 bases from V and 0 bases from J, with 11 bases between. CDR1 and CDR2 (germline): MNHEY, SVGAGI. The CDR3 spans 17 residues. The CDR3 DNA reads TGTGCCAGCAGTTACTCCTCGGGGTGGACGAACACCGGGGAGCTGTTTTTT. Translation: CASSYSSGWTNTGELFF.

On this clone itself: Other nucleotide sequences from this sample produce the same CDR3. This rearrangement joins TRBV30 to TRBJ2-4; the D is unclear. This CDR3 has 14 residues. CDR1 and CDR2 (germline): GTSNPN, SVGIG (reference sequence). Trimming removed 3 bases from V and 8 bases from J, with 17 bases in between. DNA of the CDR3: TGTGCCTGGAGCTGGGGTCTAGATTTAGACATTCAGTACTTC. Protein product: CAWSWGLDLDIQYF.

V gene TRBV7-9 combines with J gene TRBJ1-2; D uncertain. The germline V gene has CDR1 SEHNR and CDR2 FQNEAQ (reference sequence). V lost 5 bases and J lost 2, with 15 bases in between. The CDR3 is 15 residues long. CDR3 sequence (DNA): TGTGCCAGCAGCCCAAGCCTGAGAAACAACTATGGCTACACCTTC. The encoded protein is CASSPSLRNNYGYTF.

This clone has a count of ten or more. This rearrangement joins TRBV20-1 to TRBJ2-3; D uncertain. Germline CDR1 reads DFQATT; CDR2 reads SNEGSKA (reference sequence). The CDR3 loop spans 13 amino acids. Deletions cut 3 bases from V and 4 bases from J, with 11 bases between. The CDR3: CSASLGTSDTQYF. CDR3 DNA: TGCAGTGCTAGTCTCGGTACCTCAGATACGCAGTATTTT.

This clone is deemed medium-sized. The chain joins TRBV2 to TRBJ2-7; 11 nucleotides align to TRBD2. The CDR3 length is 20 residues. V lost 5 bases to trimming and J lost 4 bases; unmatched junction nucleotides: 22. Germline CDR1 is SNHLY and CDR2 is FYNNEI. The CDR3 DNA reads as TGTGCCAGCAGTAAATGGGAAGTTAGCGGGAGGGCCCTTATAACTTACGAGCAGTACTTC. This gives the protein CASSKWEVSGRALITYEQYF.

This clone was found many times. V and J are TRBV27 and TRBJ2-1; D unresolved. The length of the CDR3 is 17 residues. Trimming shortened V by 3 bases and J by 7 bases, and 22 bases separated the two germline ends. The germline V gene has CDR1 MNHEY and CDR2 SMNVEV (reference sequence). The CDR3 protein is CASSLGTTPKVGNEQFF. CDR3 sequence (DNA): TGTGCCAGCAGTTTGGGAACTACACCGAAAGTTGGGAATGAGCAGTTCTTC.

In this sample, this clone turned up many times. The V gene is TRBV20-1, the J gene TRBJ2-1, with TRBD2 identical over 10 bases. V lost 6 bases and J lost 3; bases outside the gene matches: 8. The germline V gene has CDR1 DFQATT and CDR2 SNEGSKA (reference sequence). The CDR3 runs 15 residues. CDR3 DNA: TGCAGTGCCGCTAGCGGGAGAGAAGGCTACAATGAGCAGTTCTTC. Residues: CSAASGREGYNEQFF.

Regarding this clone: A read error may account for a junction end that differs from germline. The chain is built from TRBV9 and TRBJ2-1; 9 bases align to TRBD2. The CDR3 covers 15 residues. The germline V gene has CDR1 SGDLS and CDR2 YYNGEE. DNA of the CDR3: TGTGCCAGCAGCCTAGCGGGATGGCCCCACAATGAGCAGCTCTTC. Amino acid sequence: CASSLAGWPHNEQLF.

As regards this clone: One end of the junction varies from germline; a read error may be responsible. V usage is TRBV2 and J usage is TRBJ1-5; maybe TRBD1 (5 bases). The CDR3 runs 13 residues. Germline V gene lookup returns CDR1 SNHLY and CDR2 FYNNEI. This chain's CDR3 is CVSRLGGRQPQHF. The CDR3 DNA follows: TGTGTCAGCAGGCTGGGGGGTCGACAGCCCCAGCATTTT.

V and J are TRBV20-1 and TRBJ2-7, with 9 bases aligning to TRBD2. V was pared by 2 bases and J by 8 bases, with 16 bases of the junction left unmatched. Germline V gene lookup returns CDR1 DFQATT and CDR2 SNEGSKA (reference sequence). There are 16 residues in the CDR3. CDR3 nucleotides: TGCAGTGCTAGACCACTTTTGAATAGCGGGAGTGGAAAGCAGTACTTC. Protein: CSARPLLNSGSGKQYF.

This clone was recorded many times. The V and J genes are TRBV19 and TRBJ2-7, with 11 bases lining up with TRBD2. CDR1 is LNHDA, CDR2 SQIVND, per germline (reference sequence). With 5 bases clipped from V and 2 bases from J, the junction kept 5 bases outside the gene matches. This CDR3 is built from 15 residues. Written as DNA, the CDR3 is TGTGCCAGTAGTCGGGGACTAGCGGACCCCTACGAGCAGTACTTC. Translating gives CASSRGLADPYEQYF. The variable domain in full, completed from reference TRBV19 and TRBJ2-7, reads DGGITQSPKYLFRKEGQNVTLSCEQNLNHDAMYWYRQDPGQGLRLIYYSQIVNDFQKGDIAEGYSVSREKKESFPLTVTSAQKNPTAFYLCASSRGLADPYEQYFGPGTRLTVT.

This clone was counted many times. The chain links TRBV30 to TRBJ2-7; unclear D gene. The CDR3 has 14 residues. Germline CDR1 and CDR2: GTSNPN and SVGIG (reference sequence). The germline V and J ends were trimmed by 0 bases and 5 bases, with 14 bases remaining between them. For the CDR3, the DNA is TGTGCCTGGAGTGTAAGTGGGTTTATGGACGAGCAGTACTTC. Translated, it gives CAWSVSGFMDEQYF.